One and the same sample provided the 28 T cell receptor beta chains below, sequenced in a study of T cells in Graves' hyperthyroidism and ophthalmopathy. Amplification targeted TCR beta CDR3 regions from RNA transcripts. The primer set for the first-round RT-PCR of the TCR CDR3 was HTBI. TCRdb re-called the multiplex PCR reads with MiXCR, one entry per CDR3 protein. The sample lists over 650,000 distinct CDR3 sequences, over 15% occurring once. Specimen: blood. These receptors were collected from a young man with Graves' hyperthyroidism.

The sample holds many counts of this clonotype. The chain is built from TRBV11-3 and TRBJ2-3; 8 bases fit TRBD2. Germline CDR1 and CDR2: SGHNT and YENEEA. This CDR3 spans 16 amino acids. V dropped 2 bases and J dropped 4; count of bases not matched to a gene: 8. The CDR3 spells CASSLFSGGPADTQYF. The CDR3 nucleotides read TGTGCCAGCAGCTTATTCTCGGGAGGGCCCGCAGATACGCAGTATTTT.

This clonotype was seen a few times. The V and J genes are TRBV4-3 and TRBJ2-3, with 10 bases matching TRBD2. The J segment lost 6 bases and the V segment lost 1 base, leaving 4 bases of the junction unmatched. CDR1 and CDR2 (germline): LGHNA, YSLEER. The CDR3 is 15 residues long. This CDR3 is CASSQAGTSADTQYF. The CDR3 nucleotides read TGCGCCAGCAGCCAAGCGGGGACTAGCGCTGATACGCAGTATTTT.

This clonotype showed up many times. V is TRBV11-2 and J is TRBJ2-7, with D tentatively TRBD2 (5 bases). Per germline, CDR1 SGHAT and CDR2 FQNNGV. This CDR3 contains 14 residues. V was pared by 1 base and J by 3 bases, with 10 bases between. The CDR3 DNA reads as TGTGCCAGCAGCTTAGGAAGCGGACTCTACGAGCAGTACTTC. Translated, it gives CASSLGSGLYEQYF.

The CDR3 bases are TGCAGTGCTAGTGTCCTAGCGGGGACCGCGAACACCGGGGAGCTGTTTTTT. It specifies CSASVLAGTANTGELFF. The rearrangement joins TRBV20-1 to TRBJ2-2, with 9 bases aligning to TRBD2. The CDR3 runs to 17 residues. With V trimmed by 3 bases and J by 0 bases, 8 bases remained unmatched. The germline gives CDR1 DFQATT, CDR2 SNEGSKA (reference sequence).

The rearrangement joins TRBV6-1 to TRBJ1-2; TRBD1 might be the D (6 bases). Trimming left V 1 base short and J 5 bases short, with 11 bases between. Germline V gene sequence: CDR1 MNHNS, CDR2 SASEGT. This CDR3 spans 14 amino acids. In nucleotides, the CDR3 is TGTGCCAGCAGTGAAGTAACAGGGAAATATGGCTACACCTTC. This codes for CASSEVTGKYGYTF.

This clonotype was recorded many times. This chain uses TRBV27 with TRBJ2-1; the D gene could be TRBD1 or TRBD2 (5 bases each). Germline assignment: CDR1 MNHEY and CDR2 SMNVEV (reference sequence). The CDR3 spans 14 residues. V was clipped by 3 bases and J by 2 bases, with 8 bases between them. CDR3 sequence reads: CASSLVGAYNEQFF. CDR3 DNA: TGTGCCAGCAGTTTGGTGGGGGCCTACAATGAGCAGTTCTTC.

This clonotype has a handful of counts. The V and J genes are TRBV7-9 and TRBJ1-2; no clear D gene. Germline loops: CDR1 SEHNR, CDR2 FQNEAQ (reference sequence). The CDR3 is made up of 14 amino acids. Trimming removed 5 bases from V and 3 bases from J, with 13 bases in between. The CDR3 bases are TGTGCCAGCAGCGGCGGAGGGCGGGACTATGGCTACACCTTC. Protein: CASSGGGRDYGYTF.

This chain joins TRBV20-1 and TRBJ1-1; D call uncertain. V gave up 0 bases and J gave up 4 bases, with 15 bases separating them. Germline CDR1 reads DFQATT; CDR2 reads SNEGSKA (reference sequence). The CDR3 is 15 amino acids. The CDR3 loop reads CSARERGRVGTEAFF. The CDR3 nucleotides read TGCAGTGCTAGAGAACGGGGAAGAGTTGGCACTGAAGCTTTCTTT.

This clonotype was observed a handful of times. The chain carries TRBV15 and TRBJ1-1, with D perhaps matching TRBD1 (5 bases). V lost 0 bases and J lost 5, with 10 bases in between. Germline-derived CDR1 and CDR2 are LNHNV and YYDKDF (reference sequence). The CDR3 contains 14 residues. CDR3 nucleotide sequence: TGTGCCACCAGCAGAGAGGGGGGAGGAACTGAAGCTTTCTTT. Translating it yields CATSREGGGTEAFF.

With respect to this clonotype: A much larger clone lies one base from this, so it may be a read error. This chain joins TRBV18 and TRBJ2-2; D is unclear. Trimming left V 2 bases short and J 6 bases short, with 7 bases between. Per the germline V gene, CDR1 is KGHSH and CDR2 is LQKENI. CDR3 length equals 13 residues. The CDR3 spells CASSPGTAGELFF. In nucleotides, the CDR3 is TGTGCCAGCTCACCAGGAACCGCCGGGGAGCTGTTTTTT.

This clonotype has just a few counts. The chain carries TRBV12-3 or TRBV12-4 and TRBJ2-3; 7 nucleotides line up with TRBD2. V dropped 2 bases and J dropped 6; count of bases not matched to a gene: 8. The CDR3 runs 15 residues. The chain's CDR3 is CASSLWAGVVDTQYF. In nucleotides, the CDR3 is TGTGCCAGCAGTTTATGGGCGGGAGTGGTGGATACGCAGTATTTT.

J is TRBJ2-5 and V is TRBV12-5; 8 bases line up with TRBD2. V shed 8 bases and J 12 bases; nucleotides not matched to a gene: 17. CDR3 length: 14 residues. The germline CDR1 and CDR2 sequences are LGHNT and FRNRAP. The CDR3 coding sequence is TGTGCTAGTAGATCTAACGGAGGACTAGCAAGGGAGTACTTC. Translated, it gives CASRSNGGLAREYF.

This clonotype was recorded a few times. The chain recombines TRBV5-1 with TRBJ1-1; D not certain. Germline CDR1 SGHRS, CDR2 YFSETQ. V was shortened by 0 bases and J by 3 bases, with 12 bases between the two germline ends. CDR3 length equals 15 residues. Written as DNA, the CDR3 is TGCGCCAGCAGCTTGGCCGGGGTCGGGTACACTGAAGCTTTCTTT. Protein sequence: CASSLAGVGYTEAFF.

Worth noting for this clonotype: One base away lies a much larger clone, so this may be a sequencing read error. The chain carries TRBV28 and TRBJ2-7; a weak D match, TRBD1 (6 bases). Germline values: CDR1 MDHEN, CDR2 SYDVKM. The V gene lost 6 bases and the J gene lost 0 bases, with 12 bases spanning the gap. The CDR3 is 14 residues long. CDR3 residues: CASRGQMSSYEQYF. The CDR3 bases are TGTGCCAGCAGAGGACAGATGAGCTCCTACGAGCAGTACTTC.

This clonotype was observed at least ten times. This sequence joins TRBV28 and TRBJ2-1; TRBD1 matches at 10 bases. The CDR3 has 16 amino acids. J lost 7 bases, V lost 4 bases, and 10 bases had no gene match. CDR1 and CDR2 (germline): MDHEN, SYDVKM. CDR3 DNA sequence: TGTGCCAGCAGTTCCATCGACAGGGGGCAGTGGAATGAGCAGTTCTTC. It yields the protein CASSSIDRGQWNEQFF.

In its sample, this clonotype was seen many times. This chain connects TRBV7-2 to TRBJ2-7; TRBD1 matches at 10 bases. The CDR3 extends over 14 amino acids. Germline V gene sequence: CDR1 SGHTA, CDR2 FQGNSA. The junction had 6 bases not matched to a gene; V was cut back by 4 bases and J by 6 bases. The DNA for the CDR3 is TGTGCCAGCAGCTGGGACAGGGGTCGCTTCGAGCAGTACTTC. This encodes CASSWDRGRFEQYF.

At least ten counts were recorded for this clonotype. J is TRBJ1-4 and V is TRBV2, with a possible D match to TRBD1 (6 bases). The CDR3 contains 15 residues. The V end was cut by 5 bases, the J end by 3 bases, with 13 bases between. Germline V gives CDR1 SNHLY, CDR2 FYNNEI. The CDR3 bases are TGTGCCAGCAGTATACAGGGTATCTCTAATGAAAAACTGTTTTTT. Protein product: CASSIQGISNEKLFF.

This clonotype has more than one count but fewer than ten. It may be a read error: a sequence one base away is much more abundant. The V and J genes are TRBV28 and TRBJ2-7; D unclear. CDR1 MDHEN and CDR2 SYDVKM come from the germline V gene. The CDR3 spans 14 residues. CDR3 in DNA: TGTACCAGCAGTTTACGAGGACGGGCCTACGAGCAGTACTTC. As protein: CTSSLRGRAYEQYF.

Many counts were recorded for this clonotype. The chain combines TRBV5-1 with TRBJ2-7; the match to TRBD1 covers 7 bases. Germline V CDR1 and CDR2: SGHRS, YFSETQ. The CDR3 runs 13 residues. The V gene end was trimmed by 4 bases and the J gene end by 3 bases; junction bases not matched to a gene: 4. The chain's CDR3 is CASSTGTDYEQYF. The CDR3 DNA reads as TGCGCCAGCAGCACCGGGACAGACTACGAGCAGTACTTC.

The chain recombines TRBV28 with TRBJ1-5, with D unclear. CDR1 and CDR2 (germline): MDHEN, SYDVKM. The CDR3 is 13 amino acids. Trimming removed 2 bases at V and 8 bases at J, with 10 bases between. The CDR3 loop is CASSLARTEPQHF. In DNA form, the CDR3 reads TGTGCCAGCAGTTTAGCCCGGACTGAGCCCCAGCATTTT.

This clonotype was counted between two and nine times. The chain recombines TRBV18 with TRBJ1-4, with D hard to call. This CDR3 region has 15 residues. V lost 0 bases and J lost 4, with 9 bases in between. The V gene's germline CDR1 is KGHSH and CDR2 LQKENI. CDR3 DNA: TGTGCCAGCTCACCACCGCCGACTCGTAATGAAAAACTGTTTTTT. It specifies CASSPPPTRNEKLFF.

The V call is TRBV29-1, the J call TRBJ1-5, with 8 bases matching TRBD1. CDR3 size: 13 residues. Germline V gene data show CDR1 as SQVTM and CDR2 as ANQGSEA. V was pared by 7 bases and J by 4 bases, with 6 bases of the junction left unmatched. CDR3 loop: CSARTGPNQPQHF. CDR3 nucleotides: TGCAGCGCTCGGACAGGGCCGAATCAGCCCCAGCATTTT.

The rearrangement links TRBV20-1 to TRBJ2-5, with D possibly TRBD2 on 6 matching bases. Germline-derived CDR1 and CDR2 are DFQATT and SNEGSKA (reference sequence). V shed 3 bases and J shed 2 bases, with 16 bases lying between them. The CDR3 has 15 amino acids. The CDR3 DNA follows: TGCAGTGCTAGGAGAAACACCGGGGGACAAGAGACCCAGTACTTC. Translation: CSARRNTGGQETQYF.

This clonotype showed up many times. The chain joins TRBV7-2 to TRBJ2-2; D might be TRBD2 (5 bases). The V end was cut by 2 bases, the J end by 3 bases, with 10 bases between. CDR1 is SGHTA, CDR2 FQGNSA, per germline. This CDR3 is built from 15 residues. In DNA form, the CDR3 reads TGTGCCAGCAGCTTATATCCTAGCCACACCGGGGAGCTGTTTTTT. Its translation: CASSLYPSHTGELFF. Filled out from reference TRBV7-2 and TRBJ2-2, the complete variable domain reads GAGVSQSPSNKVTEKGKDVELRCDPISGHTALYWYRQSLGQGLEFLIYFQGNSAPDKSGLPSDRFSAERTGGSVSTLTIQRTQQEDSAVYLCASSLYPSHTGELFFGEGSRLTVL.

This clonotype was seen many times. The chain recombines TRBV3-1 with TRBJ2-1; unclear D gene. Trimming removed 0 bases at V and 5 bases at J, with 17 bases between. CDR1 LGHDT and CDR2 YNNKEL come from the germline V gene (reference sequence). The CDR3 has 17 residues. CDR3 DNA sequence: TGTGCCAGCAGCCAAGATCGGTGGGTGGCGGAGCACAATGAGCAGTTCTTC. It yields the protein CASSQDRWVAEHNEQFF.

In this sample, this clonotype turned up a few times. The chain has TRBV20-1 and TRBJ1-2; possibly TRBD1 for D (5 bases). The CDR3 spans 15 residues. V was pared by 1 base and J by 3 bases, with 15 bases between. Per the germline V gene, CDR1 is DFQATT and CDR2 is SNEGSKA (reference sequence). In DNA, the CDR3 is TGCAGTGCTAGAGTAGCAGGGCGCATTTACTATGGCTACACCTTC. The encoded protein is CSARVAGRIYYGYTF.

The V and J genes are TRBV28 and TRBJ1-1, with TRBD1 matching 8 bases. V was clipped by 3 bases and J by 3 bases; unmatched bases: 6. This CDR3 is built from 15 residues. Germline V gene data show CDR1 as MDHEN and CDR2 as SYDVKM. The CDR3 region has the DNA TGTGCCAGCAGTTTCCCACAGGGGGGAGACACTGAAGCTTTCTTT. Amino acid sequence: CASSFPQGGDTEAFF.

This clonotype was counted between two and nine times. The rearrangement uses TRBV7-9 and TRBJ2-3; TRBD2 agrees at 11 bases. The length of the CDR3 is 17 residues. Trimming at V came to 3 bases and at J to 0 bases, leaving 5 bases not matched to a gene. The germline V gene encodes CDR1 SEHNR and CDR2 FQNEAQ (reference sequence). The CDR3 reads CASSFRLAGMSTDTQYF. CDR3 DNA sequence: TGTGCCAGCAGCTTCAGACTAGCGGGAATGAGCACAGATACGCAGTATTTT.